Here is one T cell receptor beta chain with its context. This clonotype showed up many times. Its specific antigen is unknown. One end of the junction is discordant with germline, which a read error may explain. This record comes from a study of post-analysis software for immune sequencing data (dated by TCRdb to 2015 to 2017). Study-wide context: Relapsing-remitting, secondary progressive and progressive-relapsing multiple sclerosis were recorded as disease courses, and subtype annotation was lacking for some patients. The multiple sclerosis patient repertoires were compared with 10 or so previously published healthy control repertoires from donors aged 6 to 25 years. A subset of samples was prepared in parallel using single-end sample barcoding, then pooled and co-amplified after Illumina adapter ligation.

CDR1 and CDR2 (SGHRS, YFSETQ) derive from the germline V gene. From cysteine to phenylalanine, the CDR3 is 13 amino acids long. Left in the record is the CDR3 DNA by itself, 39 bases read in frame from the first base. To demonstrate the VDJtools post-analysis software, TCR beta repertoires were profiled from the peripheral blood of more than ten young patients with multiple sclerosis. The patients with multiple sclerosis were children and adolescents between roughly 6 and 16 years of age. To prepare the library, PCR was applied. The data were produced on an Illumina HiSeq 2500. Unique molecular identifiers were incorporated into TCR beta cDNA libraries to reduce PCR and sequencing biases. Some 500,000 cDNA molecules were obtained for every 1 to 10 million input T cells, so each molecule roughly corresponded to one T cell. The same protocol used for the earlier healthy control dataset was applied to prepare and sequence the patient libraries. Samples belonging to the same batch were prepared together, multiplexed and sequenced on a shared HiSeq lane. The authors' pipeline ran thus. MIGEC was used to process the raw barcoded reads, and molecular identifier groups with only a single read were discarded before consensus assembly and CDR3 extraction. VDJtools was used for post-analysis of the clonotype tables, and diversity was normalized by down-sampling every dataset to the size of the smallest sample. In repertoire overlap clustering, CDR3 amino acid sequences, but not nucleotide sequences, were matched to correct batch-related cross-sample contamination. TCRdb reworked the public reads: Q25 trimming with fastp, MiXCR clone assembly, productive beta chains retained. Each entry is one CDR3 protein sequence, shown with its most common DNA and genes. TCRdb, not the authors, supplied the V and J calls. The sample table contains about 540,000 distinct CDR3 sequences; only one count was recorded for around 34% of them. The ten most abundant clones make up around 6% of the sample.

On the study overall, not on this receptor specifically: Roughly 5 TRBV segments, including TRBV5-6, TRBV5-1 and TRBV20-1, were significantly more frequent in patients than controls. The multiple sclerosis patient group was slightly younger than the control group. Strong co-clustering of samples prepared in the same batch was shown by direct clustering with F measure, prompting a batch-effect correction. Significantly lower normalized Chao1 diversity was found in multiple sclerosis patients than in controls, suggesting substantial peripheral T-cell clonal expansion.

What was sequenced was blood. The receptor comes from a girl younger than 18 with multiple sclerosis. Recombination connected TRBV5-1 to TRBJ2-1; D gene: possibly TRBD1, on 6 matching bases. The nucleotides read TGTGCCAGCAGCCGGGACACTTACAATGAGCAGTTCTTC. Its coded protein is CASSRDTYNEQFF.